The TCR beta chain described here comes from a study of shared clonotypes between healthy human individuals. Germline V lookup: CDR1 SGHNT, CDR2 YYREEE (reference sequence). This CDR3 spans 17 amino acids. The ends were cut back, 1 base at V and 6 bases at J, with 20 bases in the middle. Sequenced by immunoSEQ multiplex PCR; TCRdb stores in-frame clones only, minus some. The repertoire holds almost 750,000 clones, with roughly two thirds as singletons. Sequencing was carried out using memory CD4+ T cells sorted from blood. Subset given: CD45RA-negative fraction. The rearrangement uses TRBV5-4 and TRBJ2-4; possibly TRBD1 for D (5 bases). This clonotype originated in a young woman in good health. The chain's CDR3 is CASSLLGAEPHSNIQYF. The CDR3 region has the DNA TGTGCCAGCAGCTTGCTAGGGGCTGAGCCCCACTCAAACATTCAGTACTTC.